These T cell receptor beta chains were read from a single sample in a study of T cell responses to AZD1222 COVID-19 vaccine. The assay was immunoSEQ multiplex PCR, and TCRdb's table has in-frame clones only and misses some. The table records 90,000 to 150,000 clones, approximately 87% of them present only once. This sample comprised peripheral blood, obtained on day 0 of AZD1222 vaccination. The receptors were sampled from an adult in good health. CDR3s include the opening cysteine and the closing phenylalanine or tryptophan. D genes are given only for firm matches. Clone size is stated in some rows and not others, as once, few, many or a class when expanded.

>TRBD2|TRBJ2-7|-|TRBV7-8|15
CASSLTSGHTYEQYF
TGTGCCAGCAGCCTAACTAGCGGACATACCTACGAGCAGTACTTC
>TRBD2|TRBJ2-1|few|TRBV4-3|16
CASSQDLGGRASEQFF
TGCGCCAGCAGCCAAGATCTAGGCGGGAGGGCCAGTGAGCAGTTCTTC
>-|TRBJ2-7|-|TRBV6-6|12
CASSPLAYEQYF
TGTGCCAGCAGTCCGCTAGCCTACGAGCAGTACTTC
>-|TRBJ2-7|-|TRBV5-5|14
CASSGGPASVEQYF
TGTGCCAGCAGCGGTGGGCCAGCTTCTGTCGAGCAGTACTTC
>-|TRBJ1-3|-|TRBV2|14
CASSTEISGNTIYF
TGTGCCAGCAGTACGGAAATCTCTGGAAACACCATATATTTT
>-|TRBJ1-6|-|TRBV5-1|14
CASSLGDPYSPLHF
TGCGCCAGCAGCTTGGGGGACCCTTATTCACCCCTCCACTTT
>-|TRBJ2-1|-|TRBV11-2|13
CASSLERHGGQFF
TGTGCCAGCAGCTTAGAAAGACATGGGGGGCAGTTCTTC
>TRBD1|TRBJ2-7|-|TRBV5-5|16
CASSLASGTAGYEQYF
TGTGCCAGCAGCTTGGCCTCCGGGACAGCTGGCTACGAGCAGTACTTC
>-|TRBJ2-5|-|TRBV6-2/TRBV6-3|14
CASSLLGNGETQYF
TGTGCCAGCAGTTTATTAGGAAACGGGGAGACCCAGTACTTC
>-|TRBJ2-2|-|TRBV27|14
CASRRNSNTGELFF
TGTGCCAGCAGGCGGAACTCAAACACCGGGGAGCTGTTTTTT
>TRBD2|TRBJ2-7|-|TRBV6-1|14
CASSPVAGGSEQYF
TGTGCCAGCAGTCCCGTGGCGGGAGGATCCGAGCAGTACTTC
>-|TRBJ2-1|-|TRBV4-2|15
CASSQVGQGGNEQFF
TGTGCCAGCAGCCAAGTGGGCCAGGGAGGCAATGAGCAGTTCTTC
>-|TRBJ1-4|-|TRBV19|13
CASSSVTNEKLFF
TGTGCCAGTAGTTCGGTAACTAATGAAAAACTGTTTTTT
>TRBD1|TRBJ1-1|-|TRBV7-2|16
CASSSQTGTANTEAFF
TGTGCCAGCAGTTCTCAAACCGGGACAGCCAACACTGAAGCTTTCTTT
>-|TRBJ2-1|-|TRBV5-6|12
CASSARENEQFF
TGTGCCAGCAGCGCCAGGGAAAATGAGCAGTTCTTC
>-|TRBJ1-1|once|TRBV7-9|14
CASSSSLGHTEAFF
TGTGCCAGCAGCTCATCCCTGGGACACACTGAAGCTTTCTTT
>-|TRBJ1-1|-|TRBV21-1|19
CASSKEGNDRGVVNTEAFF
TGTGCCAGCAGCAAAGAGGGGAATGACAGGGGGGTAGTGAACACTGAAGCTTTCTTT
>-|TRBJ1-1|few|TRBV15|15
CATSRDLGGGAEAFF
TGTGCCACCAGCAGAGATCTGGGGGGTGGGGCTGAAGCTTTCTTT
>-|TRBJ2-2|few|TRBV7-8|14
CAGRGTVNTGELFF
TGTGCCGGCCGAGGGACGGTGAACACCGGGGAGCTGTTTTTT
>-|TRBJ2-1|-|TRBV6-2/TRBV6-3|14
CASSYPGRYNEQFF
TGTGCCAGCAGTTACCCGGGCAGGTACAATGAGCAGTTCTTC
>TRBD1|TRBJ2-7|-|TRBV28|13
CASSFSDRREQYF
TGTGCCAGCAGTTTCTCGGACAGGAGAGAGCAGTACTTC
>TRBD1|TRBJ1-1|-|TRBV19|17
CASSLLPKDRGGTEAFF
TGTGCCAGTAGCTTACTCCCCAAGGACAGGGGAGGCACTGAAGCTTTCTTT
>-|TRBJ2-1|-|TRBV6-2/TRBV6-3|17
CASSFGSLRGNYNEQFF
TGTGCCAGCAGTTTTGGTTCACTCAGGGGAAACTACAATGAGCAGTTCTTC
>TRBD1|TRBJ2-3|once|TRBV5-1|16
CASTNIDRGSTDTQYF
TGCGCCAGCACCAATATTGACAGGGGAAGCACAGATACGCAGTATTTT
>TRBD1|TRBJ2-6|-|TRBV2|17
CASSPGTGGSGANVLTF
TGTGCCAGCAGCCCCGGGACAGGGGGCTCTGGGGCCAACGTCCTGACTTTC
>-|TRBJ1-6|-|TRBV7-2|14
CASSLEGRISPLHF
TGTGCCAGCAGCCTCGAAGGGAGGATTTCACCCCTCCACTTT
>TRBD2|TRBJ2-3|-|TRBV7-3|15
CASSSGLAGTDTQYF
TGTGCCAGCAGCTCGGGACTAGCGGGCACAGATACGCAGTATTTT
>TRBD1|TRBJ1-3|-|TRBV5-4|13
CASSLAGGETIYF
TGTGCCAGCAGCTTGGCAGGGGGCGAGACCATATATTTT
>-|TRBJ2-5|-|TRBV7-2|13
CASSPRSGETQYF
TGTGCCAGCAGTCCTCGATCCGGAGAGACCCAGTACTTC
>-|TRBJ2-1|-|TRBV6-2/TRBV6-3|16
CASSPRPGDGYNEQFF
TGTGCCAGCAGCCCACGCCCGGGGGATGGCTACAATGAGCAGTTCTTC
>-|TRBJ1-5|-|TRBV4-1|16
CASSQIGLGSNQPQHF
TGCGCCAGCAGCCAAATTGGTTTGGGTAGCAATCAGCCCCAGCATTTT
>-|TRBJ2-3|few|TRBV7-2|18
CASSLWGRGGTSTDTQYF
TGTGCCAGCAGCTTATGGGGGAGAGGGGGAACTAGCACAGATACGCAGTATTTT
>TRBD2|TRBJ2-1|-|TRBV7-8|17
CASSLRVAGVSYNEQFF
TGTGCCAGCAGCTTAAGGGTAGCGGGAGTATCCTACAATGAGCAGTTCTTC
>-|TRBJ2-2|-|TRBV9|14
CASGRASGTGELFF
TGTGCCAGCGGCAGGGCATCGGGAACCGGGGAGCTGTTTTTT
>-|TRBJ1-2|-|TRBV6-5|15
CASSPTAIANYGYTF
TGTGCCAGCAGTCCCACTGCTATCGCAAACTATGGCTACACCTTC
>TRBD1|TRBJ1-1|-|TRBV28|16
CASSLPPGQSNTEAFF
TGTGCCAGCAGCTTACCTCCGGGACAGTCGAACACTGAAGCTTTCTTT
>TRBD1|TRBJ2-5|once|TRBV27|14
CASIGTGVGETQYF
TGTGCCAGCATCGGGACAGGGGTCGGTGAGACCCAGTACTTC
>-|TRBJ1-1|-|TRBV12-3/TRBV12-4|13
CASRGRYYTEAFF
TGTGCCAGCAGGGGACGATACTATACTGAAGCTTTCTTT
>TRBD1|TRBJ1-2|-|TRBV5-1|14
CASSAGQVGYGYTF
TGCGCCAGCAGCGCGGGACAGGTCGGCTATGGCTACACCTTC
>TRBD1|TRBJ1-2|few|TRBV27|15
CASSLYRGASHGYTF
TGTGCCAGCAGTCTATACAGGGGTGCATCCCATGGCTACACCTTC
>-|TRBJ1-2|-|TRBV3-1/TRBV3-2|15
CASSQTPNSAHGYTF
TGTGCCAGCAGCCAAACGCCCAACAGTGCCCATGGCTACACCTTC
>TRBD1|TRBJ1-4|-|TRBV28|15
CASNSQGATNEKLFF
TGTGCCAGCAACTCTCAGGGGGCCACTAATGAAAAACTGTTTTTT
>TRBD1|TRBJ1-1|-|TRBV27|12
CASRQGVSEAFF
TGTGCCAGCAGACAGGGGGTCTCTGAAGCTTTCTTT
>-|TRBJ1-2|-|TRBV28|14
CASRLTPPNYGYTF
TGTGCCAGCAGACTAACTCCACCTAACTATGGCTACACCTTC
>-|TRBJ1-6|-|TRBV30|16
CAWSAKRTPGNSPLHF
TGTGCCTGGAGCGCCAAGAGGACACCTGGGAATTCACCCCTCCACTTT
>-|TRBJ1-3|-|TRBV7-9|13
CASSGRGGNTIYF
TGTGCCAGCAGCGGACGGGGGGGAAACACCATATATTTT
>TRBD1|TRBJ1-1|once|TRBV28|15
CASSSPGQMNTEAFF
TGTGCCAGCAGTTCCCCGGGACAGATGAACACTGAAGCTTTCTTT
>TRBD1|TRBJ1-2|-|TRBV10-2|15
CASSEGQGLSYGYTF
TGCGCCAGCAGTGAGGGACAGGGTTTAAGCTATGGCTACACCTTC
>-|TRBJ2-2|-|TRBV6-2/TRBV6-3|13
CASSYRGAGELFF
TGTGCCAGCAGTTACCGAGGGGCCGGGGAGCTGTTTTTT
>TRBD2|TRBJ2-3|once|TRBV5-6|16
CASSLVLAGGINTQYF
TGTGCCAGCAGCTTGGTCCTAGCGGGAGGAATCAATACGCAGTATTTT
>-|TRBJ2-1|-|TRBV7-3|15
CASSLLGKQNNEQFF
TGTGCCAGCAGCTTACTCGGGAAACAGAACAATGAGCAGTTCTTC
>TRBD2|TRBJ2-7|-|TRBV3-1/TRBV3-2|18
CASSQPSGTSGRNYEQYF
TGTGCCAGCAGCCAACCCTCCGGGACTAGCGGGAGGAACTACGAGCAGTACTTC
>-|TRBJ1-2|-|TRBV28|16
CASSPTTHSEGYGYTF
TGTGCCAGCAGTCCTACCACCCACAGTGAAGGCTATGGCTACACCTTC
>TRBD2|TRBJ2-3|-|TRBV2|17
CASSEIGGGRGADTQYF
TGTGCCAGCAGTGAGATTGGAGGCGGGAGAGGGGCAGATACGCAGTATTTT